The present T cell receptor beta chain was sequenced within a study of T cells in Graves' hyperthyroidism and ophthalmopathy. Each patient was aged 18 to 65 and had newly diagnosed hyperthyroidism of under 2 months' duration. Germline-derived CDR1 and CDR2 are SGDLS and YYNGEE. V gave up 3 bases and J gave up 5 bases; unmatched junction bases: 6. CDR3 size: 16 residues. Template material for amplifying TCR beta CDR3 regions consisted of RNA transcripts. The study used the HTBI primer set for a first-round RT-PCR of the TCR CDR3. Each CDR3 protein is one row after TCRdb ran MiXCR on the multiplex PCR reads. The sample records hundreds of thousands of distinct CDR3 sequences, 13% to 15% being singletons. The table lists this clonotype with many counts.

The rearrangement joins TRBV9 to TRBJ2-1; TRBD2 matches at 12 bases. The material sequenced was blood. The source of this sequence is a woman aged 18 to 35 with Graves' hyperthyroidism. This CDR3 reads CASSAGLAGSNNEQFF. DNA of the CDR3: TGTGCCAGCAGCGCCGGACTAGCGGGGTCAAACAATGAGCAGTTCTTC.